This T cell receptor beta chain comes out of a study of shared clonotypes between healthy human individuals. Points from the study as a whole: For sorted subsets, rarefaction showed incomplete sequencing despite large depth.

Several immunoSEQ 96-well plates shared each subset's DNA, each plate a replicate. Libraries were prepared by immunoSEQ multiplex PCR; TCRdb keeps only in-frame clonotypes and omits some of them. There are some 650,000 clones in the sample; about 97% occur only once, and about 0.06% lies in the top ten. Per the germline V gene, CDR1 is SGHRS and CDR2 is YFSETQ. The CDR3 has 15 residues. Deletions cut 4 bases from V and 8 bases from J, with 21 bases between. In the case of this clone: Antigen specificity is unknown.

This sequence was found in a woman in her thirties in good health. The chain recombines TRBV5-1 with TRBJ1-2; TRBD1 might be the D (5 bases). The sample was naive CD4+ T cells sorted from blood. Stated subset: CD45RA+ positively selected. The CDR3 DNA reads TGCGCCAGCAGCCCGGAAGCGGGGACCGCGCAAGGCTACACCTTC. Protein product: CASSPEAGTAQGYTF.